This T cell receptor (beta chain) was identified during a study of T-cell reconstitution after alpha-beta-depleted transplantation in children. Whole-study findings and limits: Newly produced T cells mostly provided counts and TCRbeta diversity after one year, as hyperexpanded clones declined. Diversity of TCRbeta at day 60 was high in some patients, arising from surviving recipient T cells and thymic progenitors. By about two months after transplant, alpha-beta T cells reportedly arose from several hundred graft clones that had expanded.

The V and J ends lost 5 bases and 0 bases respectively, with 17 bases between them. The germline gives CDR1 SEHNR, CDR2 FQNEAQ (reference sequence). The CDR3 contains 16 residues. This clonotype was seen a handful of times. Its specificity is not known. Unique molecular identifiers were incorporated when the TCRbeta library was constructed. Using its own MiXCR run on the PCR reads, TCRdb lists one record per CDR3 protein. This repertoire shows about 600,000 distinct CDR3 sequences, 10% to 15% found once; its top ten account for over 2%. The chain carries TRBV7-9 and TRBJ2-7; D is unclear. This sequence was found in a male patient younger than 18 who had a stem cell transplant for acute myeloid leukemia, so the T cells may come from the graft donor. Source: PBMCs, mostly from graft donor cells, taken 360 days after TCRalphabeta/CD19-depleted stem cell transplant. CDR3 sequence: CASSTPIPYGSYEQYF. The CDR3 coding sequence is TGTGCCAGCAGCACCCCAATCCCCTATGGCTCCTACGAGCAGTACTTC.